The 28 T cell receptor beta chains below were found in one sample sequenced in a study of post-analysis software for immune sequencing data. Study results and limitations: Five or six TRBV segments, TRBV5-6, TRBV5-1 and TRBV20-1 among them, were found more frequent in patients than controls.

Built from TCR beta cDNA, the libraries had unique molecular identifiers in them. TCRdb independently ran MiXCR on the PCR reads; one entry per CDR3 protein. The sample lists about 540,000 distinct CDR3 sequences, less than 40% occurring once. For these receptors, no antigen is known. The sample consisted of blood. Receptors originate from a girl aged 2 to 17 with multiple sclerosis.

The chain uses TRBV11-1 and TRBJ2-5, with D unclear. The CDR3 consists of 13 residues. Germline loops: CDR1 SGHAT, CDR2 FQDESV (reference sequence). Trimming cost V 0 bases and J 7 bases, with 9 bases left between them. The CDR3: CASSLAPSRTQYF. CDR3 nucleotide sequence: TGTGCCAGCAGCTTAGCGCCTTCGCGGACCCAGTACTTC. The variable domain in full, with the rest retrieved from reference TRBV11-1 and TRBJ2-5, is EAEVAQSPRYKITEKSQAVAFWCDPISGHATLYWYRQILGQGPELLVQFQDESVVDDSQLPKDRFSAERLKGVDSTLKIQPAELGDSAMYLCASSLAPSRTQYFGPGTRLLVL.

The chain uses TRBV6-4 and TRBJ2-1; 9 bases map to TRBD2. The trim removed 2 bases at V and 0 bases at J, leaving 5 bases unmatched. CDR1 MRHNA and CDR2 SNTAGT come from the germline V gene. The CDR3 length is 17 residues. Written as DNA, the CDR3 is TGTGCCAGCAGTGACACAGCGGGGGGATTCTCCTACAATGAGCAGTTCTTC. Its protein is CASSDTAGGFSYNEQFF.

This clonotype was counted between two and nine times. The chain uses TRBV2 and TRBJ1-2, with a possible D match to TRBD1 (5 bases). Trimming took off 4 bases at V and 1 base at J, with 7 bases between the two ends. Looked up from germline, CDR1 is SNHLY and CDR2 is FYNNEI. The CDR3 has 13 amino acids. CDR3 coding DNA: TGTGCCAGCAGTGCCGACAGTAACTATGGCTACACCTTC. Its translation: CASSADSNYGYTF. The complete variable domain, with remaining parts taken from reference TRBV2 and TRBJ1-2, reads EPEVTQTPSHQVTQMGQEVILRCVPISNHLYFYWYRQILGQKVEFLVSFYNNEISEKSEIFDDQFSVERPDGSNFTLKIRSTKLEDSAMYFCASSADSNYGYTFGSGTRLTVV.

This chain links TRBV28 with TRBJ2-3, with D perhaps matching TRBD1 or TRBD2 (6 bases each). The germline gives CDR1 MDHEN, CDR2 SYDVKM. The CDR3 covers 16 residues. The germline V and J ends were trimmed by 6 bases and 2 bases, with 18 bases remaining between them. The CDR3: CASSSTGAGYTDTQYF. The CDR3 nucleotides read TGTGCCAGCAGCTCAACGGGGGCGGGGTACACAGATACGCAGTATTTT.

This clonotype was detected only a few times. J is TRBJ1-6 and V is TRBV3-1; 7 bases agree with TRBD1. Germline V CDR1 and CDR2: LGHDT, YNNKEL (reference sequence). The CDR3 is 17 residues long. The V gene end was trimmed by 0 bases and the J gene end by 4 bases; junction bases not matched to a gene: 6. CDR3 DNA: TGTGCCAGCAGCCAAGATGCCCCAGGGGGGTATAATTCACCCCTCCACTTT. Translation: CASSQDAPGGYNSPLHF.

The V gene is TRBV12-3 or TRBV12-4, the J gene TRBJ1-2; D gene uncertain. This CDR3 contains 14 residues. V lost 6 bases to trimming and J lost 9 bases, with 20 bases between them. The CDR3 DNA follows: TGTGCCAGCAGCACGAGGGTGGCACAGTATAGCTACACCTTC. Translating gives CASSTRVAQYSYTF.

The chain is built from TRBV4-2 and TRBJ2-7, with 13 positions matching TRBD2. Germline V gene sequence: CDR1 LGHNA, CDR2 YNFKEQ. The junction had 3 bases not matched to a gene; V was cut back by 0 bases and J by 4 bases. The CDR3 length is 16 residues. For the CDR3, the DNA is TGTGCCAGCAGCCAAGATACTAGCGGGGGGGGGTACGAGCAGTACTTC. This sequence encodes CASSQDTSGGGYEQYF.

The V and J genes are TRBV6-6 and TRBJ2-5; maybe TRBD2 (6 bases). The V gene's germline CDR1 is MNHNY and CDR2 SVGAGI (reference sequence). V was clipped by 9 bases and J by 1 base, with 12 bases between them. The CDR3 is made up of 13 amino acids. CDR3 in amino acids: CASERDCQETQYF. The CDR3 DNA reads TGTGCCAGTGAAAGGGACTGCCAAGAGACCCAGTACTTC.

On this clonotype: One junction end does not reproduce the germline sequence, and a read error may be involved. The rearrangement links TRBV4-1 to TRBJ2-7; 7 nucleotides match TRBD1. The germline V gene has CDR1 MGHRA and CDR2 YSYEKL. This CDR3 spans 16 amino acids. CDR3 protein: CASGQVIGTALQEQYF. In DNA, the CDR3 is TGCGCCAGCGGCCAAGTTATCGGGACAGCCCTTCAAGAGCAGTACTTC.

As DNA, the CDR3 is TGTGCCAGCAGTCCTACTTTAGCGGGGCCTGGCACAGATACGCAGTATTTT. Translation: CASSPTLAGPGTDTQYF. The V and J genes are TRBV12-3 or TRBV12-4 and TRBJ2-3; 8 bases are shared with TRBD2. The V and J ends lost 5 bases and 1 base, in that order; junction bases with no gene match: 11. The CDR3 runs 17 residues.

The V call is TRBV28, the J call TRBJ1-2; D might be TRBD1 (5 bases). Deletions cut 2 bases from V and 8 bases from J, with 21 bases between. The CDR3 covers 16 residues. Germline CDR1 reads MDHEN; CDR2 reads SYDVKM. CDR3 DNA sequence: TGTGCCAGCAGTTTAAGGGACGGACAAACCAGAGACGGCTACACCTTC. Its translation: CASSLRDGQTRDGYTF.

Notes on this clonotype: Compared with germline, one end of the junction differs, possibly owing to a read error. The rearrangement links TRBV7-8 to TRBJ2-1, with D maybe TRBD1 (5 bases). CDR3 length equals 14 residues. Germline CDR1 SGHVS, CDR2 FQNEAQ. DNA of the CDR3: TGCGCCAGCCATAATCGACAGCAATACAATGAGCAGTTCTTC. Translating it yields CASHNRQQYNEQFF.

The chain joins TRBV12-3 or TRBV12-4 to TRBJ1-1; D uncertain. The CDR3 runs to 10 residues. V was pared by 6 bases and J by 8 bases, with 7 bases between. The CDR3 protein is CASRGEEAFF. The CDR3 DNA sequence: TGTGCCAGCAGGGGAGAAGAAGCTTTCTTT.

The V gene is TRBV7-9, the J gene TRBJ2-3, with D possibly matching TRBD1 (5 bases). Trimming stripped 5 bases from V and 2 bases from J, with 14 bases between. The CDR3 is made up of 15 amino acids. Per germline, CDR1 SEHNR and CDR2 FQNEAQ (reference sequence). The CDR3 reads CASSGQGTTTDTQYF. CDR3 nucleotide sequence: TGTGCCAGCAGCGGCCAGGGCACCACCACAGATACGCAGTATTTT.

This clonotype was found a few times. The rearrangement joins TRBV27 to TRBJ2-4; 10 nucleotides line up with TRBD1. Trimming cost V 0 bases and J 1 base; bases outside gene matches: 3. The germline V gene encodes CDR1 MNHEY and CDR2 SMNVEV (reference sequence). This CDR3 is built from 17 residues. The CDR3 sequence is CASSLSSGQGAKNIQYF. In DNA, the CDR3 is TGTGCCAGCAGTTTATCCTCGGGACAGGGGGCCAAAAACATTCAGTACTTC.

The chain joins TRBV7-9 to TRBJ2-1; 12 nucleotides agree with TRBD2. This CDR3 region has 15 residues. Trimming at V came to 4 bases and at J to 8 bases, leaving 6 bases not matched to a gene. The germline CDR1 and CDR2 sequences are SEHNR and FQNEAQ (reference sequence). The CDR3 region is CASSSTSGGLDEQFF. The CDR3 DNA reads TGTGCCAGCAGCTCGACTAGCGGGGGATTGGATGAGCAGTTCTTC. Full variable domain (outside the CDR3, taken from reference TRBV7-9 and TRBJ2-1): DTGVSQNPRHKITKRGQNVTFRCDPISEHNRLYWYRQTLGQGPEFLTYFQNEAQLEKSRLLSDRFSAERPKGSFSTLEIQRTEQGDSAMYLCASSSTSGGLDEQFFGPGTRLTVL.

The V and J genes are TRBV5-1 and TRBJ2-3; unclear D gene. The CDR3 covers 14 residues. Germline CDR1 is SGHRS and CDR2 is YFSETQ. V gave up 2 bases and J gave up 1 base, with 8 bases separating them. The CDR3 sequence is CASSLYLRTDTQYF. The CDR3 bases are TGCGCCAGCAGCTTATATCTTCGCACAGATACGCAGTATTTT.

In nucleotides, the CDR3 is TGCGCCAGCAGCCAAGAGCCAGGGGTTACCTACGAGCAGTACTTC. Translating gives CASSQEPGVTYEQYF. This chain links TRBV4-1 with TRBJ2-7, with D possibly being TRBD1 (6 bases). Germline V gene sequence: CDR1 MGHRA, CDR2 YSYEKL. V lost 0 bases and J lost 2, with 11 bases in between. This CDR3 region has 15 residues.

The chain links TRBV5-1 to TRBJ2-5, with D hard to call. The length of the CDR3 is 17 residues. V was clipped by 0 bases and J by 2 bases, with 17 bases between them. Per the germline V gene, CDR1 is SGHRS and CDR2 is YFSETQ. CDR3 protein: CASSLGGIQPRQETQYF. The CDR3 nucleotides read TGCGCCAGCAGCTTGGGTGGGATACAGCCAAGGCAAGAGACCCAGTACTTC.

This clonotype was picked up a small number of times. The J gene is TRBJ2-5, the V gene TRBV25-1; a possible D gene is TRBD1 (6 bases). Trimming removed 4 bases from V and 5 bases from J, with 14 bases in between. The germline CDR1 and CDR2 sequences are MGHDK and SYGVNS. The CDR3 is made up of 14 amino acids. The DNA for the CDR3 is TGTGCCAGCAGTGGAGATACAGGGACCGAGACCCAGTACTTC. Protein sequence: CASSGDTGTETQYF.

This clonotype has just a few counts. The chain employs TRBV7-2 and TRBJ2-1, with 8 bases fitting TRBD2. Per germline, CDR1 SGHTA and CDR2 FQGNSA. V lost 6 bases, J lost 0 bases, and 7 bases stayed unmatched. There are 16 residues in the CDR3. The CDR3 spells CASSSSGGHSYNEQFF. CDR3 nucleotide sequence: TGTGCCAGCAGTTCATCGGGGGGGCACTCCTACAATGAGCAGTTCTTC.

The chain employs TRBV4-1 and TRBJ1-1, with 7 bases matching TRBD1. CDR1 is MGHRA, CDR2 YSYEKL, per germline. Trimming cost V 4 bases and J 3 bases; bases outside gene matches: 11. This CDR3 contains 16 residues. The CDR3 region is CASSPYRGAEDTEAFF. The DNA for the CDR3 is TGCGCCAGCAGCCCTTACAGGGGTGCGGAGGACACTGAAGCTTTCTTT.

This chain connects TRBV6-1 to TRBJ1-2, with D perhaps matching TRBD1 (5 bases). The length of the CDR3 is 13 residues. V dropped 4 bases and J dropped 13 bases, with 19 bases sitting between them. The germline CDR1 and CDR2 sequences are MNHNS and SASEGT. The CDR3 nucleotides are TGTGCCAGCAGTGTGGACATCCTACTCATCTCCACCTTC. Its protein product is CASSVDILLISTF.

This clonotype has a count of ten or more. The chain combines TRBV20-1 with TRBJ2-5, with D tentatively TRBD2 (5 bases). Germline V lookup: CDR1 DFQATT, CDR2 SNEGSKA (reference sequence). The CDR3 is 11 residues long. V was shortened by 3 bases and J by 5 bases, with 7 bases between the two germline ends. This chain's CDR3 is CSASGEETQYF. Written as DNA, the CDR3 is TGCAGTGCTAGTGGGGAGGAGACCCAGTACTTC.

This clonotype has a handful of counts. The V call is TRBV20-1, the J call TRBJ2-3; D not certain. Germline assignment: CDR1 DFQATT and CDR2 SNEGSKA (reference sequence). CDR3 size: 15 residues. V was clipped by 3 bases and J by 0 bases, with 13 bases between them. The CDR3, as DNA: TGCAGTGCTAGTCAACCCGCCCGTAGCACAGATACGCAGTATTTT. Its translation: CSASQPARSTDTQYF.

The gene calls are TRBV27 and TRBJ1-2; D gene uncertain. The CDR3 consists of 14 residues. Trimming cost V 4 bases and J 7 bases, with 16 bases left between them. Germline V gene lookup returns CDR1 MNHEY and CDR2 SMNVEV (reference sequence). CDR3 amino acids: CASSSRLSTVGYTF. In DNA form, the CDR3 reads TGTGCCAGCAGTTCCAGACTCTCCACGGTTGGCTACACCTTC.

This clonotype came up a few times. The rearrangement uses TRBV6-5 and TRBJ1-1; tentative D call: TRBD1 (5 bases). Germline loops: CDR1 MNHEY, CDR2 SVGAGI. V was shortened by 0 bases and J by 0 bases, with 11 bases between the two germline ends. CDR3 length: 16 residues. CDR3 DNA sequence: TGTGCCAGCAGTTACTCCCAGGGAAGAGTGAACACTGAAGCTTTCTTT. Residues: CASSYSQGRVNTEAFF.

The CDR3 nucleotides read TGTGCCAGCTCACGGAACAGGGAGGCCCAGTACTTC. This gives the protein CASSRNREAQYF. The chain couples TRBV18 to TRBJ2-5; tentatively, D is TRBD1 or TRBD2 (6 bases each). CDR1 and CDR2 from the germline V gene are KGHSH and LQKENI. The CDR3 loop spans 12 amino acids. Trimming removed 4 bases at V and 9 bases at J, with 12 bases between. Filled out from reference TRBV18 and TRBJ2-5, the complete variable domain reads NAGVMQNPRHLVRRRGQEARLRCSPMKGHSHVYWYRQLPEEGLKFMVYLQKENIIDESGMPKERFSAEFPKEGPSILRIQQVVRGDSAAYFCASSRNREAQYFGPGTRLLVL.